The text below deals with one T cell receptor (beta chain). J gave up 0 bases and V 7 bases, and 11 bases lay outside the gene matches. The CDR3 extends over 17 amino acids. The record originates from a study of T-cell reconstitution after alpha-beta-depleted transplantation in children. TCRbeta library preparation incorporated unique molecular identifiers. Each CDR3 protein is one row after TCRdb ran MiXCR on the PCR reads. The sample yields roughly 500,000 distinct CDR3 sequences, around 19% seen once. Sample: PBMCs from the stem cell graft donor, taken from the stem cell graft. The receptor was isolated from a human donor who donated a stem cell graft to a child with acute lymphoblastic leukemia. The chain joins TRBV12-3 or TRBV12-4 to TRBJ2-4; 8 bases align to TRBD2. The CDR3 loop is CASTDFGGGPAKNIQYF. In nucleotides, the CDR3 is TGTGCCAGCACCGATTTCGGGGGGGGGCCAGCCAAAAACATTCAGTACTTC.